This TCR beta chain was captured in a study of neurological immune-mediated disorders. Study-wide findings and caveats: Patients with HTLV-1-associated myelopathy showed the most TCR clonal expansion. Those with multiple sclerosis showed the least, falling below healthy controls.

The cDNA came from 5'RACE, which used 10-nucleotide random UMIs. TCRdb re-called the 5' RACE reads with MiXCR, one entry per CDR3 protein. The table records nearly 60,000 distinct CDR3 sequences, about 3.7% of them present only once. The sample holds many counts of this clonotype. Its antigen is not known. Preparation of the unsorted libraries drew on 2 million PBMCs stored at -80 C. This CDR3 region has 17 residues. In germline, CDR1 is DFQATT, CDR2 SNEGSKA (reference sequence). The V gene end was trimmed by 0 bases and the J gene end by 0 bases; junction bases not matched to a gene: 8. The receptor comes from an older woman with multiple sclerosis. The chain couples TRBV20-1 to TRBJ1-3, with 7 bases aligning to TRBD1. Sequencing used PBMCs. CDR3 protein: CSARDTGQPISGNTIYF. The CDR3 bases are TGCAGTGCTAGAGATACGGGACAGCCCATCTCTGGAAACACCATATATTTT.